This T cell receptor beta chain is from a study of high-grade serous ovarian cancer treatment subgroups. Study context: Samples averaged around 14,000 reads and around 7,000 unique TCR beta rearrangements. Study results and limitations: Tumors within one patient showed repertoire similarity of roughly 0.1 to 0.79. The analyses considered CDR3 and ignored CDR1 and CDR2. Spatial context was lost because tumors were sequenced in bulk.

The tumor samples were collected prior to definitive surgery or chemotherapy. The assay was immunoSEQ multiplex PCR, and TCRdb's table has in-frame clones only and misses some. In the table there are under 20,000 clones, 73% of which are singletons. About this clone: The antigen is unknown.

This TCR was recovered from a human donor with high-grade serous ovarian cancer. Sequencing was carried out using tumor tissue.

The CDR3 sequence: CSGVRGGSYNEQFF. CDR3 in DNA: TGCAGCGGGGTACGGGGGGGATCCTACAATGAGCAGTTCTTC. The rearrangement joins TRBV29-1 to TRBJ2-1, with 8 bases fitting TRBD2. The CDR3 loop spans 14 amino acids. V lost 7 bases, J lost 1 base, and 6 bases stayed unmatched. Germline values: CDR1 SQVTM, CDR2 ANQGSEA.